This T cell receptor (beta chain) was captured in a study (dated by TCRdb to 2016 to 2018). As for this clonotype: The antigen it binds to is not known. Per-nucleotide qualities are absent, and no much larger clonotype sits a single base away.

The V end loses 2 bases and the J end loses 4 bases, and a stretch of 9 bases separates them. From cysteine to phenylalanine, the CDR3 is 13 amino acids long. Of the read, only the CDR3 DNA is kept; its 39 bases are in frame from base 1. The protocol used for the library was RT-PCR. The sequencer listed for this sample is Illumina MiSeq. TCRdb handled the public reads itself, with Q25 trimming in fastp and clone calling in MiXCR, and kept productive beta chains. Merged by CDR3 protein, the rows form single entries marked with the most common genes and DNA. The sample table records about 680,000 distinct CDR3 sequences; 12% to 15% of these occur just once. The ten largest clones take up 3% to 4.5% of the sample.

The rearrangement joined TRBV12-3 or TRBV12-4 to TRBJ2-7, with the D gene not clear enough to name. The sequence came from a female donor in good health, serving as a healthy control. Sample: memory CD4+ T cells from blood. The DNA reads as follows: TGTGCCAGCAGTTTATCTCCTGCTTACGAGCAGTACTTC. It encodes CASSLSPAYEQYF.